This T cell receptor beta chain stems from a study of blood T cell repertoires in COVID-19. Study-wide context: Italy, Spain and the United States were the sources of the convalescent and acute COVID-19 samples.

In the source study's methods: Quantification of nucleated cells was approximated via reference gene primer amplification. Sequencing was performed with immunoSEQ multiplex PCR; in TCRdb, only in-frame clones are kept and a portion is missing. That table supplies the V and J calls and clone size; D and trimming were determined from the DNA. The sample yields under 300,000 clones, around 80% seen once. Germline values: CDR1 SGHRS, CDR2 YFSETQ. Trimming took 0 bases from V and 1 from J, leaving 12 bases between them. CDR3 length equals 16 residues. This study enrolled people aged roughly 18 to 90 from about two dozen US geographic areas.

This receptor was identified in a man aged 40-50 years who had recovered from COVID-19. Material for sequencing was PBMCs or T cells enriched from blood (not recorded which). The J gene is TRBJ2-3, the V gene TRBV5-1; D gene uncertain. CDR3 in amino acids: CASSLVPLPGTDTQYF. In DNA form, the CDR3 reads TGCGCCAGCAGCTTGGTGCCATTACCGGGCACAGATACGCAGTATTTT.